These 15 T cell receptor beta chains share one sample of origin, sequenced in a study of blood T cell repertoires in COVID-19 (TCRdb year 2020). Libraries were constructed by the immunoSEQ multiplex PCR assay. This immuneACCESS table, as held by TCRdb, lists in-frame sequences with V and J called but not all clones. Of the missing ones, under half trace to an unresolved V gene in checked studies; the others have no known cause. The sample table holds about 180,000 clones, of which 82% were seen once. The ten largest clones add up to about 8.4% of the sample. The sample was peripheral blood. The receptors shown here come from a woman between 65 and 79 years old with acute or convalescent COVID-19.

This clone appeared a few times. The chain recombines TRBV2 with TRBJ1-2; 7 bases match TRBD1. CDR1 and CDR2 (germline): SNHLY, FYNNEI. The junction had 11 bases not matched to a gene; V was cut back by 9 bases and J by 4 bases. CDR3 length: 14 amino acids. The CDR3 region has the DNA TGTGCCAGTCCCAGACAGGGCCCCTTCTATGGCTACACCTTC. Protein: CASPRQGPFYGYTF.

CDR3 sequence (DNA): TGTGCCAGCAGTTTAGGCCCGACAGGGAGACTTAACTATGGCTACACCTTC. It codes for CASSLGPTGRLNYGYTF. The genes are TRBV28 and TRBJ1-2; 7 bases agree with TRBD1. V lost 2 bases to trimming and J lost 1 base; unmatched junction nucleotides: 10. CDR1 is MDHEN, CDR2 SYDVKM, per germline. The CDR3 runs 17 residues.

This rearrangement joins TRBV28 to TRBJ1-2, with 9 bases lining up with TRBD1. Germline CDR1 MDHEN, CDR2 SYDVKM. This CDR3 is 15 amino acids long. J gave up 4 bases and V 3 bases, and 6 bases lay outside the gene matches. CDR3 region: CASSFGTGGPYGYTF. CDR3 sequence (DNA): TGTGCCAGCAGTTTTGGAACAGGGGGCCCCTATGGCTACACCTTC.

The rearrangement uses TRBV23-1 and TRBJ1-1, with 7 bases identical to TRBD1. TRBV23-1 is an open reading frame, and its role is uncertain. Germline trimming cut 4 bases from V and 7 bases from J; bases unmatched to any gene: 9. This CDR3 spans 14 amino acids. The CDR3 region is CASSPLLTGFEAFF. The CDR3 DNA sequence: TGCGCCAGCAGTCCACTACTGACAGGGTTTGAAGCTTTCTTT.

This clone was recorded once. At one of its ends the junction is not consistent with the germline gene, which may arise from a read error. The genes are TRBV7-7 and TRBJ2-7; 7 bases are a match to TRBD1. Germline assignment: CDR1 SSHAT and CDR2 FNYEAQ (reference sequence). The CDR3 has 15 residues. The CDR3 bases are TGTGCTAGCAGCTTACGACAGGGAAGCTCCTACGAGCAGTACTTC. Its translation: CASSLRQGSSYEQYF.

This chain's CDR3 is CASSLQGGAGLRNTEAFF. The CDR3 DNA is TGCGCCAGCAGCTTGCAAGGGGGCGCTGGCCTCCGGAACACTGAAGCTTTCTTT. The chain couples TRBV5-1 to TRBJ1-1, with 7 bases aligning to TRBD1. V was clipped by 1 base and J by 1 base; unmatched bases: 13. Germline CDR1 reads SGHRS; CDR2 reads YFSETQ. This CDR3 has 18 residues.

The rearrangement links TRBV4-1 to TRBJ1-6; 7 nucleotides align to TRBD1. The V gene end was trimmed by 1 base and the J gene end by 7 bases; junction bases not matched to a gene: 4. In germline, CDR1 is MGHRA, CDR2 YSYEKL. The CDR3 runs to 15 residues. The CDR3 DNA follows: TGCGCCAGCAGCCAAGTTCCAGGGGGGAATTCACCCCTCCACTTT. Translating it yields CASSQVPGGNSPLHF.

The chain recombines TRBV7-3 with TRBJ1-1; 7 nucleotides match TRBD1. This CDR3 is 14 amino acids long. CDR1 SGHTA and CDR2 FQGTGA come from the germline V gene. Losses at the gene ends were 4 bases for V and 2 bases for J; bases not matched to a gene: 4. Here the CDR3 DNA reads TGTGCCAGCAGCTCAACAGGGGCAAACACTGAAGCTTTCTTT. This encodes CASSSTGANTEAFF.

The genes are TRBV7-2 and TRBJ2-5; TRBD2 matches 16 bases. The CDR3 length is 19 residues. Germline values: CDR1 SGHTA, CDR2 FQGNSA. Trimming cost V 2 bases and J 4 bases; bases outside gene matches: 10. The CDR3: CASSLPGTSGRENLETQYF. DNA for the CDR3: TGTGCCAGCAGCTTACCCGGGACTAGCGGGAGGGAGAATTTAGAGACCCAGTACTTC. The full variable domain, in which reference TRBV7-2 and TRBJ2-5 provide the parts outside the CDR3, is GAGVSQSPSNKVTEKGKDVELRCDPISGHTALYWYRQSLGQGLEFLIYFQGNSAPDKSGLPSDRFSAERTGGSVSTLTIQRTQQEDSAVYLCASSLPGTSGRENLETQYFGPGTRLLVL.

This rearrangement joins TRBV3-1 (or the pseudogene TRBV3-2) to TRBJ2-3; TRBD1 might be the D (6 bases). Germline V gene sequence: CDR1 LGHDT, CDR2 YNNKEL (reference sequence). The CDR3 is made up of 15 amino acids. The V and J ends lost 3 bases and 2 bases respectively, with 12 bases between them. The CDR3 coding sequence is TGTGCCAGCAGCCACACCGGGACACCCACAGATACGCAGTATTTT. Residues: CASSHTGTPTDTQYF.

V gene TRBV18 combines with J gene TRBJ1-3; 10 nucleotides agree with TRBD1. CDR1 is KGHSH, CDR2 LQKENI, per germline. V was pared by 3 bases and J by 4 bases, with 9 bases of the junction left unmatched. The CDR3 sequence is 17 residues long. The CDR3 loop reads CASSPLGQGEVGNTIYF. CDR3 coding DNA: TGTGCCAGCTCACCCCTCGGACAGGGGGAAGTGGGAAACACCATATATTTT.

The chain carries TRBV27 and TRBJ1-2; TRBD1 matches at 7 bases. J was trimmed by 8 bases and V by 6 bases; bases with no gene match: 9. Germline-derived CDR1 and CDR2 are MNHEY and SMNVEV (reference sequence). The CDR3 covers 13 residues. CDR3 DNA sequence: TGTGCCAGCAGCCTTCAGGGGGTAGGGGGCTACACCTTC. Amino acid sequence: CASSLQGVGGYTF.

The chain recombines TRBV10-2 with TRBJ2-7; TRBD1 might be the D (6 bases). V was pared by 3 bases and J by 7 bases, with 19 bases between. From germline, CDR1 is WSHSY and CDR2 SAAADI. The CDR3 length is 15 residues. CDR3 nucleotide sequence: TGCGCCAGCAGTGACAACCTACAGGGAACGGGAGAGCAGTACTTC. It translates to CASSDNLQGTGEQYF.

The rearrangement joins TRBV5-1 to TRBJ1-1; the match to TRBD1 covers 7 bases. Germline V lookup: CDR1 SGHRS, CDR2 YFSETQ. Unmatched junction bases numbered 5, after V lost 0 bases and J lost 3 bases. This CDR3 spans 15 amino acids. DNA for the CDR3: TGCGCCAGCAGCTTGGAGGGGACAGTTTACACTGAAGCTTTCTTT. Translation: CASSLEGTVYTEAFF.

The V gene is TRBV4-3, the J gene TRBJ1-6, with a possible D match to TRBD1 (6 bases). V dropped 1 base and J dropped 7 bases, with 14 bases sitting between them. The CDR3 length is 16 residues. Germline lookup yields CDR1 LGHNA and CDR2 YSLEER. The DNA for the CDR3 is TGCGCCAGCAGCCAAGTTGACGGGACACTGAATTCACCCCTCCACTTT. Translated: CASSQVDGTLNSPLHF.